The 28 T cell receptor beta chains listed next were all sequenced from one sample in a study of blood T cell repertoires in COVID-19 (dated by TCRdb to the early 2020s). Receptor libraries were prepared by the immunoSEQ multiplex PCR assay. As stored in TCRdb, this immuneACCESS dataset retains in-frame rearrangements with V and J assigned. A fraction of the clones does not appear; measured against another copy, unresolved V genes explain less than half of the discrepancy, and the remainder lacks a known reason. A total of about 290,000 clones appear in this sample, over 80% of them only once. Around 4.2% of the sample comes from the top ten. Sequencing input: peripheral blood. The receptor source for this set is a woman in her fifties or sixties with active or convalescent COVID-19.

This clone was observed a single time. This chain connects TRBV9 to TRBJ2-5, with 11 bases matching TRBD2. The CDR3 sequence is 16 residues long. V gave up 0 bases and J gave up 1 base; unmatched junction bases: 2. CDR1 is SGDLS and CDR2 is YYNGEE in the germline V gene. The CDR3 DNA follows: TGTGCCAGCAGCGTAGCTGGACTAGCGGGCCAAGAGACCCAGTACTTC. Translated: CASSVAGLAGQETQYF. Full variable domain (rest looked up from reference TRBV9 and TRBJ2-5): DSGVTQTPKHLITATGQRVTLRCSPRSGDLSVYWYQQSLDQGLQFLIQYYNGEERAKGNILERFSAQQFPDLHSELNLSSLELGDSALYFCASSVAGLAGQETQYFGPGTRLLVL.

Only a few counts were recorded for this clone. The CDR3 reads CASSHLPGQGNYEQYF. The CDR3 region has the DNA TGTGCCAGCAGCCATCTACCGGGACAGGGTAACTACGAGCAGTACTTC. The gene calls are TRBV14 and TRBJ2-7; 9 bases align to TRBD1. Germline V gives CDR1 SGHDN, CDR2 FVKESK. J gave up 3 bases and V 3 bases, and 9 bases lay outside the gene matches. The CDR3 is 16 residues long.

This chain joins TRBV27 and TRBJ2-7; a possible D gene is TRBD2 (6 bases). Deletions cut 5 bases from V and 5 bases from J, with 25 bases between. The CDR3 sequence is 17 residues long. Germline CDR1 MNHEY, CDR2 SMNVEV (reference sequence). DNA for the CDR3: TGTGCCAGCAGTCCCCGAGCGGGTATTTCCCTACAGGACGAGCAGTACTTC. Its protein product is CASSPRAGISLQDEQYF.

This chain connects TRBV5-5 to TRBJ2-1; unclear D gene. This CDR3 is 15 amino acids long. From germline, CDR1 is SGHKS and CDR2 YYEKEE (reference sequence). V was cut by 2 bases and J by 0 bases, with 9 bases left in between. CDR3 DNA sequence: TGTGCCAGCAGCTTCCAACTGAGCTCCTACAATGAGCAGTTCTTC. The encoded protein is CASSFQLSSYNEQFF.

This clone was seen only once. V and J are TRBV28 and TRBJ1-1, with D possibly being TRBD1 (5 bases). V lost 4 bases and J 0 bases, leaving 12 bases between the germline ends. The CDR3 runs to 15 residues. The germline CDR1 and CDR2 sequences are MDHEN and SYDVKM. This CDR3 reads CASSSGPGVNTEAFF. CDR3 bases: TGTGCCAGCAGTTCGGGCCCGGGGGTGAACACTGAAGCTTTCTTT.

This clone was detected only a few times. The chain joins TRBV5-4 to TRBJ1-1; D not certain. CDR1 is SGHNT, CDR2 YYREEE, per germline (reference sequence). V was cut by 6 bases and J by 4 bases, with 10 bases left in between. The CDR3 spans 12 residues. Here the CDR3 reads CASNGDSTEAFF. The CDR3 coding sequence is TGTGCCAGCAACGGGGATTCCACTGAAGCTTTCTTT. Drawing the rest from reference TRBV5-4 and TRBJ1-1, the complete variable domain is ETGVTQSPTHLIKTRGQQVTLRCSSQSGHNTVSWYQQALGQGPQFIFQYYREEENGRGNFPPRFSGLQFPNYSSELNVNALELDDSALYLCASNGDSTEAFFGQGTRLTVV.

The CDR3 nucleotides are TGTGCCATCAGTGCATCACAGGGGACTGGAAACACCATATATTTT. Protein: CAISASQGTGNTIYF. This sequence joins TRBV10-3 and TRBJ1-3, with 7 bases fitting TRBD1. The junction had 5 bases not matched to a gene; V was cut back by 4 bases and J by 2 bases. The CDR3 extends over 15 amino acids. CDR1 is ENHRY and CDR2 is SYGVKD in the germline V gene.

The genes are TRBV5-1 and TRBJ2-3, with no clear D. This CDR3 is 17 amino acids long. V lost 4 bases, J lost 0 bases, and 18 bases lay in between. CDR1 and CDR2 from the germline V gene are SGHRS and YFSETQ. The CDR3 DNA follows: TGCGCCAGCAGCCCCCTCGCCCGCGACTTTAGCACAGATACGCAGTATTTT. Protein sequence: CASSPLARDFSTDTQYF.

The J gene is TRBJ1-2, the V gene TRBV23-1, with 7 bases that match TRBD1. TRBV23-1 is assigned to the ORF class and has an uncertain function. The CDR3 spans 14 residues. V shed 6 bases, J shed 8 bases, and the junction held 12 bases outside the gene matches. CDR3 region: CASRLPTGLVGYTF. Written as DNA, the CDR3 is TGCGCCAGCAGACTCCCGACAGGGTTAGTGGGCTACACCTTC.

The chain combines TRBV7-8 with TRBJ2-2; D is unresolved. The CDR3 is made up of 14 amino acids. Trimming shortened V by 5 bases and J by 7 bases, and 14 bases separated the two germline ends. CDR1 SGHVS and CDR2 FQNEAQ come from the germline V gene. The CDR3 loop reads CASSPNVVDGELFF. DNA of the CDR3: TGTGCCAGCAGCCCCAACGTAGTCGACGGGGAGCTGTTTTTT.

The chain employs TRBV9 and TRBJ1-3; TRBD1 is a possible D gene (6 bases). The CDR3 runs to 17 residues. CDR1 and CDR2 from the germline V gene are SGDLS and YYNGEE. Trimming cost V 0 bases and J 0 bases, with 13 bases left between them. CDR3 nucleotide sequence: TGTGCCAGCAGCGTAGGACCAGGGGCCCTCTCTGGAAACACCATATATTTT. Residues: CASSVGPGALSGNTIYF.

This sequence joins TRBV5-1 and TRBJ1-1, with 7 bases that match TRBD1. V trimming: 4 bases; J trimming: 0 bases; junction bases outside the gene matches: 9. Germline assignment: CDR1 SGHRS and CDR2 YFSETQ. The CDR3 has 16 residues. In nucleotides, the CDR3 is TGCGCCAGCAGCCCGACCTCGACAGGGATGAACACTGAAGCTTTCTTT. It specifies CASSPTSTGMNTEAFF.

DNA for the CDR3: TGTGCCAGCTCACCCTCTGGACAGGGGGCCTACGAGCAGTACTTC. Its protein is CASSPSGQGAYEQYF. The genes are TRBV18 and TRBJ2-7, with 10 positions matching TRBD1. CDR3 length: 15 residues. Trimming took 3 bases from V and 2 from J; bases not matched to a gene: 4. Per the germline V gene, CDR1 is KGHSH and CDR2 is LQKENI.

This chain joins TRBV4-1 and TRBJ2-1, with D possibly TRBD1 on 6 matching bases. Looked up from germline, CDR1 is MGHRA and CDR2 is YSYEKL. V was pared by 0 bases and J by 4 bases, with 10 bases between. This CDR3 spans 15 amino acids. The CDR3 nucleotides read TGCGCCAGCAGCCAAGAACAGGGACCGTACAATGAGCAGTTCTTC. This sequence encodes CASSQEQGPYNEQFF.

This clone was seen a handful of times. The chain uses TRBV18 and TRBJ2-7; 7 nucleotides line up with TRBD1. Germline CDR1 KGHSH, CDR2 LQKENI. The CDR3 loop spans 12 amino acids. Losses at the gene ends were 5 bases for V and 9 bases for J; bases not matched to a gene: 7. The DNA of the CDR3 is TGTGCCAGCTCATCAGACAGGGAAGGGCAGTACTTC. Translated, it gives CASSSDREGQYF. Looking up the rest from reference TRBV18 and TRBJ2-7 gives the full variable domain: NAGVMQNPRHLVRRRGQEARLRCSPMKGHSHVYWYRQLPEEGLKFMVYLQKENIIDESGMPKERFSAEFPKEGPSILRIQQVVRGDSAAYFCASSSDREGQYFGPGTRLTVT.

This CDR3 reads CASSQEEGGPYTQYF. CDR3 DNA sequence: TGCGCCAGCAGCCAAGAGGAAGGGGGCCCATATACGCAGTATTTT. This chain uses TRBV4-1 with TRBJ2-3, with TRBD1 matching 7 bases. V lost 0 bases, J lost 7 bases, and 7 bases stayed unmatched. The CDR3 length is 15 residues. CDR1 and CDR2 from the germline V gene are MGHRA and YSYEKL.

The chain has TRBV6-5 and TRBJ2-2; D is uncertain. Germline CDR1 is MNHEY and CDR2 is SVGAGI. The CDR3 is 14 residues long. Trimming pared 1 base from V and 4 bases from J, leaving 7 bases between. CDR3 sequence: CASSYWASTGELFF. CDR3 DNA: TGTGCCAGCAGTTACTGGGCTTCCACCGGGGAGCTGTTTTTT.

The rearrangement joins TRBV24-1 to TRBJ2-7; TRBD2 aligns across 13 bases. From germline, CDR1 is KGHDR and CDR2 SFDVKD. V lost 2 bases to trimming and J lost 4 bases; unmatched junction nucleotides: 4. There are 16 residues in the CDR3. Here the CDR3 DNA reads TGTGCCACCAGTGATTGTGCACTAGCGGGAGGGTACGAGCAGTACTTC. This gives the protein CATSDCALAGGYEQYF.

This chain links TRBV10-3 with TRBJ2-7; 10 bases agree with TRBD2. Germline V gene data show CDR1 as ENHRY and CDR2 as SYGVKD. Trimming at V came to 3 bases and at J to 6 bases, leaving 14 bases not matched to a gene. There are 17 residues in the CDR3. CDR3 sequence: CAISETQSAGTSAEQYF. The CDR3 bases are TGTGCCATCAGTGAAACCCAATCGGCAGGGACTAGCGCCGAGCAGTACTTC.

The rearrangement uses TRBV5-1 and TRBJ2-7; D perhaps matches TRBD1 (5 bases). Trimming took off 4 bases at V and 10 bases at J, with 15 bases between the two ends. The CDR3 contains 12 residues. The germline V gene has CDR1 SGHRS and CDR2 YFSETQ. CDR3 nucleotide sequence: TGCGCCAGCAGCATAACAGGACCCGTTCAGTACTTC. This sequence encodes CASSITGPVQYF.

V is TRBV4-1 and J is TRBJ1-3, with D maybe TRBD1 (5 bases). The ends were cut back, 3 bases at V and 4 bases at J, with 13 bases in the middle. The CDR3 has 15 amino acids. The V gene's germline CDR1 is MGHRA and CDR2 YSYEKL. CDR3 DNA sequence: TGCGCCAGCAGCCAGCTTTCAGGGCTCGGAAACACCATATATTTT. This codes for CASSQLSGLGNTIYF.

The rearrangement links TRBV25-1 to TRBJ2-7; TRBD1 might be the D (5 bases). The germline CDR1 and CDR2 sequences are MGHDK and SYGVNS. This CDR3 is 13 amino acids long. The V end was cut by 4 bases, the J end by 3 bases, with 10 bases between. The CDR3 here is CASSVQTDYEQYF. The CDR3 bases are TGTGCCAGCAGTGTCCAGACAGACTACGAGCAGTACTTC.

The chain recombines TRBV7-8 with TRBJ1-1, with 7 bases fitting TRBD1. The V gene's germline CDR1 is SGHVS and CDR2 FQNEAQ. V dropped 1 base and J dropped 4; count of bases not matched to a gene: 3. This CDR3 is built from 14 residues. In DNA form, the CDR3 reads TGTGCCAGCAGCTTAGTCGGGACAGCCACTGAAGCTTTCTTT. It specifies CASSLVGTATEAFF.

This chain connects TRBV6-5 to TRBJ2-2; 8 bases map to TRBD2. The trim removed 7 bases at V and 3 bases at J, leaving 7 bases unmatched. Germline CDR1 MNHEY, CDR2 SVGAGI. There are 15 residues in the CDR3. The CDR3 loop is CASNSGGRYTGELFF. CDR3 bases: TGTGCCAGCAATTCGGGCGGGAGGTACACCGGGGAGCTGTTTTTT.

This chain connects TRBV4-1 to TRBJ1-2; 11 nucleotides match TRBD1. The V gene end was trimmed by 4 bases and the J gene end by 4 bases; junction bases not matched to a gene: 11. Germline assignment: CDR1 MGHRA and CDR2 YSYEKL. The CDR3 consists of 17 residues. CDR3 sequence reads: CASSRGQGGSPPYGYTF. CDR3 DNA: TGCGCCAGCAGCCGGGGACAGGGGGGTTCCCCACCCTATGGCTACACCTTC.

This clone was seen only once. This chain connects TRBV5-1 to TRBJ2-3; 10 bases fit TRBD1. The germline gives CDR1 SGHRS, CDR2 YFSETQ. The V segment lost 4 bases and the J segment 8 bases; nucleotides outside the gene matches: 7. The CDR3 has 14 residues. The CDR3: CASSPGQGRVTQYF. DNA of the CDR3: TGCGCCAGCAGCCCGGGACAGGGGAGAGTTACGCAGTATTTT.

V and J are TRBV5-6 and TRBJ1-3, with D maybe TRBD1 (6 bases). This CDR3 spans 16 amino acids. Germline CDR1 reads SGHDT; CDR2 reads YYEEEE. V dropped 0 bases and J dropped 3 bases, with 13 bases sitting between them. The CDR3, as DNA: TGTGCCAGCAGCTTGGAACAGGGTTTAAGTGGAAACACCATATATTTT. Translated: CASSLEQGLSGNTIYF.

This sequence joins TRBV19 and TRBJ2-1, with D unclear. The CDR3 is made up of 12 amino acids. Germline loops: CDR1 LNHDA, CDR2 SQIVND (reference sequence). V was shortened by 5 bases and J by 9 bases, with 11 bases between the two germline ends. The CDR3 nucleotides read TGTGCCAGTAGTTCCAGACTCGTTGAGCAGTTCTTC. This translates into CASSSRLVEQFF.